Shown below are 13 T cell receptor beta chains from a single sample sequenced in a study of shared clonotypes between healthy human individuals. Using immunoSEQ multiplex PCR, the repertoire was profiled, and TCRdb retains in-frame clones only, with some absent. Counted here are 950,000 to 1,100,000 clones, 60% to 80% occurring once; the ten biggest clones make up roughly 1.5%. The specimen was memory CD4+ T cells sorted from blood. The subset: CD45RA-negative fraction. The origin of the receptors is a man younger than 35 in good health.

In regard to this clone: The same CDR3 is also encoded by other DNA sequences in this sample. The chain links TRBV7-9 to TRBJ2-3; TRBD2 matches 15 bases. V dropped 0 bases and J dropped 5; count of bases not matched to a gene: 3. There are 17 residues in the CDR3. The germline CDR1 and CDR2 sequences are SEHNR and FQNEAQ (reference sequence). The CDR3 region has the DNA TGTGCCAGCAGCTTAGCGGGACTAGCGGGAGGTGGAGATACGCAGTATTTT. It translates to CASSLAGLAGGGDTQYF. The whole variable domain, filled in from reference TRBV7-9 and TRBJ2-3, reads DTGVSQNPRHKITKRGQNVTFRCDPISEHNRLYWYRQTLGQGPEFLTYFQNEAQLEKSRLLSDRFSAERPKGSFSTLEIQRTEQGDSAMYLCASSLAGLAGGGDTQYFGPGTRLTVL.

The rearrangement uses TRBV5-4 and TRBJ1-6; D is unclear. The CDR3 sequence is 16 residues long. The germline V gene encodes CDR1 SGHNT and CDR2 YYREEE (reference sequence). V lost 0 bases, J lost 1 base, and 8 bases lay in between. CDR3: CASSLAAGSYNSPLHF. As DNA, the CDR3 is TGTGCCAGCAGCTTGGCGGCTGGGTCCTATAATTCACCCCTCCACTTT.

The rearrangement uses TRBV11-2 and TRBJ1-1; D gene ambiguous. Trimming took off 2 bases at V and 8 bases at J, with 6 bases between the two ends. The CDR3 sequence is 11 residues long. The germline gives CDR1 SGHAT, CDR2 FQNNGV. The CDR3 DNA reads as TGTGCCAGCAGCTTATCTTCGGAAGCTTTCTTT. This sequence encodes CASSLSSEAFF.

A word on this clone: Other DNA sequences in the same sample also yield this CDR3. The gene calls are TRBV5-4 and TRBJ2-1, with D possibly TRBD1 on 6 matching bases. Trimming left V 0 bases short and J 9 bases short, with 13 bases between. The CDR3 consists of 14 residues. The germline CDR1 and CDR2 sequences are SGHNT and YYREEE (reference sequence). CDR3 amino acids: CASSLEQGLGEQFF. As DNA, the CDR3 is TGTGCCAGCAGCTTGGAACAGGGTTTGGGTGAGCAGTTCTTC. Variable domain in full (rest from reference TRBV5-4 and TRBJ2-1): ETGVTQSPTHLIKTRGQQVTLRCSSQSGHNTVSWYQQALGQGPQFIFQYYREEENGRGNFPPRFSGLQFPNYSSELNVNALELDDSALYLCASSLEQGLGEQFFGPGTRLTVL.

The genes are TRBV2 and TRBJ1-1, with TRBD1 as a possible D gene (5 bases). Germline CDR1 and CDR2: SNHLY and FYNNEI. This CDR3 region has 13 residues. V was pared by 7 bases and J by 5 bases, with 14 bases between. The DNA of the CDR3 is TGTGCCAGCATTTACGGGGGAACAACTGAAGCTTTCTTT. Amino acid sequence: CASIYGGTTEAFF.

The chain has TRBV6-5 and TRBJ1-2, with 7 bases aligning to TRBD1. Germline values: CDR1 MNHEY, CDR2 SVGAGI. J lost 7 bases, V lost 4 bases, and 12 bases had no gene match. This CDR3 is built from 15 residues. CDR3 bases: TGTGCCAGCAGTTTCACCCTAGGGGGCGCGAGTGGCTACACCTTC. It specifies CASSFTLGGASGYTF.

The chain has TRBV19 and TRBJ2-7; maybe TRBD1 (5 bases). This CDR3 spans 17 amino acids. The V end lost 5 bases, the J end lost 3 bases, and 23 bases lay between the germline ends. The germline gives CDR1 LNHDA, CDR2 SQIVND (reference sequence). Here the CDR3 reads CASSLTRTPRDSYEQYF. Written as DNA, the CDR3 is TGTGCCAGTAGTCTGACGCGCACGCCCAGGGATAGCTACGAGCAGTACTTC. The whole variable domain, filled in from reference TRBV19 and TRBJ2-7, reads DGGITQSPKYLFRKEGQNVTLSCEQNLNHDAMYWYRQDPGQGLRLIYYSQIVNDFQKGDIAEGYSVSREKKESFPLTVTSAQKNPTAFYLCASSLTRTPRDSYEQYFGPGTRLTVT.

The chain links TRBV28 to TRBJ2-7, with D perhaps being TRBD1 or TRBD2 (5 bases each). V lost 0 bases to trimming and J lost 3 bases, with 9 bases between them. The germline V gene has CDR1 MDHEN and CDR2 SYDVKM. There are 14 residues in the CDR3. DNA of the CDR3: TGTGCCAGCAGTTTATGGGACACTAGCTACGAGCAGTACTTC. This translates into CASSLWDTSYEQYF.

The rearrangement uses TRBV29-1 and TRBJ1-2; D gene uncertain. Looked up from germline, CDR1 is SQVTM and CDR2 is ANQGSEA. Trimming removed 4 bases from V and 2 bases from J, with 8 bases in between. The CDR3 covers 12 residues. The CDR3 here is CSVVTGNYGYTF. The CDR3 DNA reads TGCAGCGTTGTAACGGGGAACTATGGCTACACCTTC.

V is TRBV6-1 and J is TRBJ1-1, with D uncertain. V was shortened by 5 bases and J by 1 base, with 8 bases between the two germline ends. The CDR3 totals 13 residues. Germline V gene lookup returns CDR1 MNHNS and CDR2 SASEGT. The CDR3 bases are TGTGCCAGCAGTTTAACAGCGAACACTGAAGCTTTCTTT. Protein sequence: CASSLTANTEAFF.

Only one count was recorded for this clone. The chain combines TRBV5-4 with TRBJ1-1, with D possibly being TRBD1 (5 bases). This CDR3 is 14 amino acids long. Germline V lookup: CDR1 SGHNT, CDR2 YYREEE (reference sequence). Trimming stripped 5 bases from V and 6 bases from J, with 17 bases between. The CDR3: CASRAGRGLPEAFF. Written as DNA, the CDR3 is TGTGCCAGCAGGGCGGGTCGGGGCCTACCTGAAGCTTTCTTT.

CDR3 coding DNA: TGTGCCAGCAGCTTACTATATCGACAGGGGGGCCTTTCCTACGAGCAGTACTTC. It specifies CASSLLYRQGGLSYEQYF. This sequence joins TRBV7-9 and TRBJ2-7, with 9 bases aligning to TRBD1. The CDR3 consists of 18 residues. With 2 bases clipped from V and 1 base from J, the junction kept 12 bases outside the gene matches. Germline lookup yields CDR1 SEHNR and CDR2 FQNEAQ (reference sequence).

The chain links TRBV5-1 to TRBJ1-2; D possibly corresponds to TRBD1 (5 bases). Trimming removed 0 bases from V and 3 bases from J, with 12 bases in between. Germline values: CDR1 SGHRS, CDR2 YFSETQ. CDR3 size: 15 residues. The CDR3 loop is CASSLEGRGDYGYTF. The CDR3 DNA is TGCGCCAGCAGCTTGGAGGGGCGGGGTGACTATGGCTACACCTTC. Together with reference TRBV5-1 and TRBJ1-2, the CDR3 gives the full variable domain: KAGVTQTPRYLIKTRGQQVTLSCSPISGHRSVSWYQQTPGQGLQFLFEYFSETQRNKGNFPGRFSGRQFSNSRSEMNVSTLELGDSALYLCASSLEGRGDYGYTFGSGTRLTVV.